This TCR beta chain was identified during a study of T cells of healthy individuals. The germline V gene has CDR1 MNHEY and CDR2 SMNVEV (reference sequence). The CDR3 is 14 amino acids. V shed 10 bases and J 3 bases; nucleotides not matched to a gene: 8. TCRdb ran MiXCR on the 5' RACE reads and lists one entry per CDR3 protein. The sample holds tens of thousands of distinct CDR3 sequences; 16% are singletons and the top ten take approximately 4.6%. The V gene is TRBV27, the J gene TRBJ2-3; 9 bases line up with TRBD2. This sequence originates from a human donor in good health. The CDR3 is CATSLAGETDTQYF. DNA for the CDR3: TGTGCCACTTCCTTAGCGGGGGAGACAGATACGCAGTATTTT.